The 30 T cell receptor beta chains in this list originate from one sample, sequenced in a study of blood T cell repertoires in COVID-19. Assay used: immunoSEQ multiplex PCR; TCRdb lists only in-frame clones, some missing. The sample includes around 150,000 clones, approximately 80% seen only once; the top ten take 6.5% to 8.5%. What was sequenced was peripheral blood. The source is a woman aged 40 to 50 with COVID-19, enrolled during active disease.

The chain employs TRBV28 and TRBJ1-1; unclear D gene. CDR1 is MDHEN and CDR2 is SYDVKM in the germline V gene. This CDR3 has 15 residues. Between the trimmed V and J ends, which lost 5 bases and 0 bases, there was a span of 13 bases. The CDR3 protein is CASSPLSTVNTEAFF. For the CDR3, the DNA is TGTGCCAGCAGTCCCCTTTCTACGGTGAACACTGAAGCTTTCTTT.

This chain joins TRBV5-4 and TRBJ2-1, with 7 nucleotides matching TRBD1. Germline loops: CDR1 SGHNT, CDR2 YYREEE (reference sequence). Trimming took 4 bases from V and 0 from J; bases not matched to a gene: 4. The CDR3 runs to 15 residues. This CDR3 reads CASSRDSSSYNEQFF. The CDR3 coding sequence is TGTGCCAGCAGCCGGGACAGCAGCTCCTACAATGAGCAGTTCTTC.

The chain couples TRBV9 to TRBJ2-1; 7 nucleotides align to TRBD1. The junction had 15 bases not matched to a gene; V was cut back by 3 bases and J by 12 bases. This CDR3 is built from 15 residues. In germline, CDR1 is SGDLS, CDR2 YYNGEE. CDR3 coding DNA: TGTGCCAGCAGCGACACAGGGGTCCCCTGGAAAGGGCAGTTCTTC. Encoded protein: CASSDTGVPWKGQFF.

The chain is built from TRBV6-6 and TRBJ2-2, with a possible D match to TRBD2 (6 bases). Germline CDR1 reads MNHNY; CDR2 reads SVGAGI (reference sequence). The CDR3 spans 12 residues. The V end was cut by 8 bases, the J end by 3 bases, with 7 bases between. Written as DNA, the CDR3 is TGTGCCAGCCGGGACTACACCGGGGAGCTGTTTTTT. Its translation is CASRDYTGELFF.

The V call is TRBV27, the J call TRBJ2-3; TRBD2 matches 14 bases. CDR3 length: 19 amino acids. Germline V lookup: CDR1 MNHEY, CDR2 SMNVEV (reference sequence). V dropped 4 bases and J dropped 4; count of bases not matched to a gene: 13. The CDR3 coding sequence is TGTGCCAGCAGTTGGCGGGGAGGGACTAGCGGGAGCTCCGCAGATACGCAGTATTTT. This translates into CASSWRGGTSGSSADTQYF.

This clone turned up a few times. The rearrangement joins TRBV6-5 to TRBJ2-7; 10 bases are shared with TRBD1. From germline, CDR1 is MNHEY and CDR2 SVGAGI. After removal of 6 bases from V and 10 bases from J, the junction contained 6 bases not matched to a gene. This CDR3 region has 12 residues. This CDR3 reads CASSRDRGPQYF. In DNA, the CDR3 is TGTGCCAGCAGCCGGGACAGGGGACCTCAGTACTTC.

This clone was seen a handful of times. The chain is built from TRBV3-1 (or the pseudogene TRBV3-2) and TRBJ2-1; perhaps TRBD2 as D (6 bases). Trimming removed 1 base at V and 0 bases at J, with 13 bases between. This CDR3 is built from 17 residues. Germline CDR1 LGHDT, CDR2 YNNKEL (reference sequence). The CDR3 is CASSQGTIPNSYNEQFF. The CDR3 DNA sequence: TGTGCCAGCAGCCAAGGGACTATTCCGAACTCCTACAATGAGCAGTTCTTC.

This clone occurred a few times. This chain links TRBV28 with TRBJ2-7; D not certain. The CDR3 extends over 11 amino acids. V was shortened by 6 bases and J by 3 bases, with 6 bases between the two germline ends. Germline V gene data show CDR1 as MDHEN and CDR2 as SYDVKM. CDR3 bases: TGTGCCAGCAGGCGGTTCTACGAGCAGTACTTC. It is translated as CASRRFYEQYF. Full variable domain (outside the CDR3, taken from reference TRBV28 and TRBJ2-7): DVKVTQSSRYLVKRTGEKVFLECVQDMDHENMFWYRQDPGLGLRLIYFSYDVKMKEKGDIPEGYSVSREKKERFSLILESASTNQTSMYLCASRRFYEQYFGPGTRLTVT.

The chain couples TRBV30 to TRBJ1-5; TRBD1 is a possible D gene (5 bases). Germline CDR1 is GTSNPN and CDR2 is SVGIG (reference sequence). The CDR3 is 13 amino acids. V lost 8 bases and J lost 6, with 17 bases in between. DNA for the CDR3: TGTGCCACCCAGGGACTCCGAGGTCAGCCCCAGCATTTT. As protein: CATQGLRGQPQHF.

This chain connects TRBV30 to TRBJ2-1, with 12 bases identical to TRBD2. CDR1 is GTSNPN, CDR2 SVGIG, per germline (reference sequence). The CDR3 loop spans 15 amino acids. V lost 0 bases, J lost 5 bases, and 2 bases stayed unmatched. The CDR3 nucleotides read TGTGCCTGGAGTGTAGGACTAGCGGGGAACAATGAGCAGTTCTTC. It encodes CAWSVGLAGNNEQFF.

The genes are TRBV27 and TRBJ1-4; no clear D. Germline CDR1 MNHEY, CDR2 SMNVEV (reference sequence). The CDR3 covers 14 residues. V lost 6 bases and J 7 bases, leaving 15 bases between the germline ends. The CDR3 region is CASSNTRLVEKLFF. As DNA, the CDR3 is TGTGCCAGCAGCAACACGCGACTAGTTGAAAAACTGTTTTTT.

This sequence joins TRBV25-1 and TRBJ2-1; 12 nucleotides match TRBD2. Germline CDR1 and CDR2: MGHDK and SYGVNS. V lost 2 bases and J lost 9; bases outside the gene matches: 8. The CDR3 has 16 amino acids. The CDR3 sequence is CASSENLAGGPIEQFF. In nucleotides, the CDR3 is TGTGCCAGCAGTGAAAACCTAGCGGGAGGGCCTATTGAGCAGTTCTTC.

The J gene is TRBJ1-5, the V gene TRBV12-3 or TRBV12-4; possible D gene TRBD1, 5 bases. Trimming removed 6 bases at V and 5 bases at J, with 11 bases between. This CDR3 contains 13 residues. CDR3 bases: TGTGCCAGCAGCTTCGACAGATATCAGCCCCAGCATTTT. Protein: CASSFDRYQPQHF.

The chain combines TRBV2 with TRBJ2-7; tentative D call: TRBD2 (6 bases). The V gene's germline CDR1 is SNHLY and CDR2 FYNNEI. This CDR3 has 15 residues. V lost 5 bases, J lost 0 bases, and 14 bases lay in between. DNA for the CDR3: TGTGCCAGCAGTATACCGGGACTTGACTCCTACGAGCAGTACTTC. Amino acid sequence: CASSIPGLDSYEQYF.

The chain recombines TRBV4-1 with TRBJ1-1, with D perhaps TRBD1 (5 bases). The CDR3 consists of 15 residues. Trimming stripped 1 base from V and 3 bases from J, with 12 bases between. The germline CDR1 and CDR2 sequences are MGHRA and YSYEKL. The CDR3 sequence: CASSQGRGMHTEAFF. CDR3 coding DNA: TGCGCCAGCAGCCAAGGTAGGGGTATGCACACTGAAGCTTTCTTT.

The V and J genes are TRBV7-9 and TRBJ2-1; 11 positions match TRBD1. V lost 5 bases, J lost 4 bases, and 7 bases stayed unmatched. Germline CDR1 reads SEHNR; CDR2 reads FQNEAQ (reference sequence). CDR3 size: 16 residues. The CDR3 DNA reads as TGTGCCAGCAGCACCGCGGACAGGGGGCTTTACAATGAGCAGTTCTTC. Its protein product is CASSTADRGLYNEQFF.

The chain recombines TRBV7-9 with TRBJ2-5; D is perhaps TRBD1 (5 bases). CDR3 length: 15 amino acids. Germline V CDR1 and CDR2: SEHNR, FQNEAQ (reference sequence). The ends were cut back, 2 bases at V and 2 bases at J, with 12 bases in the middle. The CDR3 bases are TGTGCCAGCAGCTTAAGGGGTAATCCACAAGAGACCCAGTACTTC. Its translation: CASSLRGNPQETQYF.

V is TRBV6-6 and J is TRBJ2-1; D remains unclear. Germline values: CDR1 MNHNY, CDR2 SVGAGI (reference sequence). The V gene lost 0 bases and the J gene lost 4 bases, with 7 bases spanning the gap. The CDR3 covers 14 residues. The DNA for the CDR3 is TGTGCCAGCAGTTACTCGAGGATTTACAATGAGCAGTTCTTC. Translation: CASSYSRIYNEQFF.

This clone was seen more than once but under ten times. The chain employs TRBV2 and TRBJ2-3, with 13 bases that match TRBD2. The junction had 3 bases not matched to a gene; V was cut back by 8 bases and J by 7 bases. Germline V lookup: CDR1 SNHLY, CDR2 FYNNEI. The CDR3 spans 13 residues. CDR3 sequence: CASLGLAGNTQYF. The CDR3 DNA sequence: TGTGCCAGCCTGGGACTAGCGGGGAATACGCAGTATTTT. The full variable domain, its missing parts supplied by reference TRBV2 and TRBJ2-3, is EPEVTQTPSHQVTQMGQEVILRCVPISNHLYFYWYRQILGQKVEFLVSFYNNEISEKSEIFDDQFSVERPDGSNFTLKIRSTKLEDSAMYFCASLGLAGNTQYFGPGTRLTVL.

The DNA of the CDR3 is TGTGCCAGTAGGCCAGGGTTATTGGTCTACAATGAGCAGTTCTTC. It codes for CASRPGLLVYNEQFF. V and J are TRBV19 and TRBJ2-1; D is perhaps TRBD1 (5 bases). V was trimmed by 6 bases and J by 3 bases, leaving 15 bases between them. The germline V gene encodes CDR1 LNHDA and CDR2 SQIVND (reference sequence). This CDR3 region has 15 residues.

V gene TRBV20-1 combines with J gene TRBJ2-6, with TRBD2 matching 7 bases. The V gene end was trimmed by 3 bases and the J gene end by 0 bases; junction bases not matched to a gene: 11. Germline CDR1 and CDR2: DFQATT and SNEGSKA (reference sequence). CDR3 length: 18 residues. The CDR3 reads CSASNGGGSSSGANVLTF. CDR3 in DNA: TGCAGTGCTAGTAACGGCGGCGGGAGCTCCTCTGGGGCCAACGTCCTGACTTTC.

The rearrangement uses TRBV29-1 and TRBJ1-2; unclear D gene. The CDR3 extends over 12 amino acids. Germline-derived CDR1 and CDR2 are SQVTM and ANQGSEA. With 5 bases removed from V and 4 bases from J, the gap between germline ends came to 11 bases. Written as DNA, the CDR3 is TGCAGCGTTTACCCGTTGAGCTATGGCTACACCTTC. The encoded protein is CSVYPLSYGYTF.

V and J are TRBV9 and TRBJ2-7, with 10 bases fitting TRBD1. Germline V CDR1 and CDR2: SGDLS, YYNGEE. V dropped 2 bases and J dropped 2; count of bases not matched to a gene: 7. CDR3 length: 16 residues. The CDR3 here is CASSVAGDRGPYEQYF. Here the CDR3 DNA reads TGTGCCAGCAGCGTGGCCGGGGACAGGGGTCCCTACGAGCAGTACTTC. Based on the CDR3 plus reference TRBV9 and TRBJ2-7, the full variable domain is DSGVTQTPKHLITATGQRVTLRCSPRSGDLSVYWYQQSLDQGLQFLIQYYNGEERAKGNILERFSAQQFPDLHSELNLSSLELGDSALYFCASSVAGDRGPYEQYFGPGTRLTVT.

The gene calls are TRBV15 and TRBJ2-1; D ambiguous. Germline lookup yields CDR1 LNHNV and CDR2 YYDKDF (reference sequence). Deletions cut 1 base from V and 0 bases from J, with 4 bases between. This CDR3 is 14 amino acids long. The CDR3 coding sequence is TGTGCCACCAGCAGAGTGAGCTCCTACAATGAGCAGTTCTTC. Amino acids: CATSRVSSYNEQFF.

The rearrangement uses TRBV25-1 and TRBJ2-2; D gene uncertain. The germline V gene encodes CDR1 MGHDK and CDR2 SYGVNS. This CDR3 comprises 14 residues. V lost 6 bases, J lost 6 bases, and 14 bases lay in between. CDR3 region: CASRPNIPPGELFF. CDR3 bases: TGTGCCAGCAGGCCCAACATACCCCCCGGGGAGCTGTTTTTT.

This chain links TRBV3-1 (or the pseudogene TRBV3-2) with TRBJ2-1; 11 bases map to TRBD1. The CDR3 length is 16 residues. J was trimmed by 6 bases and V by 4 bases; bases with no gene match: 8. Germline loops: CDR1 LGHDT, CDR2 YNNKEL (reference sequence). CDR3 loop: CASSLRGGQGANEQFF. CDR3 nucleotide sequence: TGTGCCAGCAGCCTCCGGGGCGGACAGGGGGCCAATGAGCAGTTCTTC.

This clone was picked up a small number of times. The J gene is TRBJ2-3, the V gene TRBV6-4, with TRBD1 matching 7 bases. With 7 bases clipped from V and 2 bases from J, the junction kept 9 bases outside the gene matches. The germline CDR1 and CDR2 sequences are MRHNA and SNTAGT. This CDR3 spans 15 amino acids. The CDR3 is CASNPGGTDTDTQYF. CDR3 in DNA: TGTGCCAGCAACCCGGGTGGGACAGACACAGATACGCAGTATTTT.

The chain recombines TRBV7-6 with TRBJ2-3; TRBD2 matches at 12 bases. The CDR3 has 14 amino acids. V was pared by 5 bases and J by 6 bases, with 3 bases of the junction left unmatched. Looked up from germline, CDR1 is SGHVS and CDR2 is FNYEAQ. The CDR3 DNA is TGTGCCAGCAGCATAGGACTAGCGGGGGATACGCAGTATTTT. Translation: CASSIGLAGDTQYF.

V gene TRBV7-9 combines with J gene TRBJ2-2, with a weak D call TRBD2 (5 bases). Germline CDR1 and CDR2: SEHNR and FQNEAQ (reference sequence). This CDR3 spans 15 amino acids. Trimming left V 11 bases short and J 5 bases short, with 21 bases between. The DNA of the CDR3 is TGTGCCGTGCCCCGAGGGAGATTGGGTACCGGGGAGCTGTTTTTT. Protein sequence: CAVPRGRLGTGELFF.

This clone was observed a handful of times. The chain has TRBV27 and TRBJ2-7; no clear D. Germline V CDR1 and CDR2: MNHEY, SMNVEV (reference sequence). The CDR3 length is 13 residues. V was clipped by 3 bases and J by 1 base, with 7 bases between them. In DNA, the CDR3 is TGTGCCAGCAGTTTGACGGGTTCCTACGAGCAGTACTTC. Residues: CASSLTGSYEQYF.